Sequencing of this T cell receptor (beta chain) was carried out in a study of blood T cell repertoires in COVID-19. At the level of the study: The study drew acute and convalescent COVID-19 samples from the United States, Italy and Spain.

The Seattle patients joined while their infection was active and were tracked longitudinally afterward. In the authors' workflow: Amplification with reference gene primers provided the estimates of nucleated cell counts. The method was immunoSEQ multiplex PCR; TCRdb's version includes in-frame clones alone and lacks a portion of them. V, J and clone size reflect that table, while D and trimming were determined from the DNA. The table lists roughly 340,000 clones, approximately 88% of them singletons. The receptor was isolated from a woman aged 30 to 39 with COVID-19, enrolled during active disease. Material for sequencing was peripheral blood.

The CDR3 bases are TGTGCCAGCAGCTTATTCCCGGACAGGGGCTATGGCTACACCTTC. Residues: CASSLFPDRGYGYTF. This chain connects TRBV7-6 to TRBJ1-2; 9 positions match TRBD1. Trimming cost V 2 bases and J 4 bases; bases outside gene matches: 5. The CDR3 has 15 residues. Looked up from germline, CDR1 is SGHVS and CDR2 is FNYEAQ.